The entry below describes one T cell receptor beta chain. This CDR3 is 14 amino acids long. V dropped 4 bases and J dropped 4; count of bases not matched to a gene: 2. The germline V gene encodes CDR1 KGHSH and CDR2 LQKENI. This sample was taken from a study of blood T cell repertoires in COVID-19. About the study: COVID-19 samples, acute and convalescent, were from the United States, Italy and Spain. The cDNA or gDNA used as material had been derived from T cells, B-cell-depleted T cells, or PBMCs.

Authors' analysis steps: Nucleated cell number was recorded as an estimate derived from reference gene primer amplification. Clones were read by immunoSEQ multiplex PCR, and TCRdb kept only the in-frame ones, dropping some. V, J and clone size were drawn from that table, and D and trimming were deduced from the DNA. The sample lists about 42,000 clones, about nine tenths seen once, with roughly 19% in the top ten. The sequence was collected from a man in his 70s with active COVID-19. The chain couples TRBV18 to TRBJ1-5, with 9 bases matching TRBD1. The sequencing sample was made of peripheral blood. The CDR3, as DNA: TGTGCCAGCTCACAGGGACAGGGAAATCAGCCCCAGCATTTT. This gives the protein CASSQGQGNQPQHF. Variable domain in full (rest from reference TRBV18 and TRBJ1-5): NAGVMQNPRHLVRRRGQEARLRCSPMKGHSHVYWYRQLPEEGLKFMVYLQKENIIDESGMPKERFSAEFPKEGPSILRIQQVVRGDSAAYFCASSQGQGNQPQHFGDGTRLSIL.